Following are 3 T cell receptor beta chains from one sample sequenced in a study of T cell changes during pregnancy in multiple sclerosis. Data came from immunoSEQ multiplex PCR; TCRdb stores just in-frame clones and leaves some out. The repertoire holds 20,000 to 25,000 clones, with about 90% as singletons. The sample here was CD8+ T cells from peripheral blood mononuclear cells, taken after pregnancy. The receptors derive from a female donor with multiple sclerosis, enrolled in a pregnancy study.

This clone was found a few times. The CDR3, as DNA: TGTGCCAGCAGGGCTGGCAATGAGCAGTTCTTC. Translated, it gives CASRAGNEQFF. The chain couples TRBV6-1 to TRBJ2-1; D is uncertain. The CDR3 contains 11 residues. The germline V and J ends were trimmed by 6 bases and 6 bases, with 6 bases remaining between them. Per the germline V gene, CDR1 is MNHNS and CDR2 is SASEGT.

The J gene is TRBJ2-7, the V gene TRBV5-4, with TRBD1 matching 9 bases. Germline V gene data show CDR1 as SGHNT and CDR2 as YYREEE (reference sequence). CDR3 length: 16 residues. The V segment lost 2 bases and the J segment 3 bases; nucleotides outside the gene matches: 9. The CDR3 DNA is TGTGCCAGCAGCTTCGGGACAGGGTCGCGGCACTACGAGCAGTACTTC. Protein sequence: CASSFGTGSRHYEQYF.

The chain is built from TRBV11-2 and TRBJ2-3, with TRBD2 matching 8 bases. V lost 1 base and J lost 0; bases outside the gene matches: 12. The CDR3 is 19 amino acids. The germline V gene has CDR1 SGHAT and CDR2 FQNNGV. CDR3 sequence: CASSLGAVLGGGSTDTQYF. In nucleotides, the CDR3 is TGTGCCAGCAGCTTAGGGGCCGTTTTAGGCGGGGGGAGCACAGATACGCAGTATTTT. The entire variable domain, with the rest obtained from reference TRBV11-2 and TRBJ2-3, is as follows: EAGVAQSPRYKIIEKRQSVAFWCNPISGHATLYWYQQILGQGPKLLIQFQNNGVVDDSQLPKDRFSAERLKGVDSTLKIQPAKLEDSAVYLCASSLGAVLGGGSTDTQYFGPGTRLTVL.